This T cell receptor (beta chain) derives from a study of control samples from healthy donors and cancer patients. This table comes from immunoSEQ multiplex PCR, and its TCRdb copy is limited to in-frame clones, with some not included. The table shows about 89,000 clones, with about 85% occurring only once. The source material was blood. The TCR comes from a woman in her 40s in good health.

The CDR3 bases are TGTGCCTGGAGTGACTTTAATGAAAAACTGTTTTTT. It specifies CAWSDFNEKLFF. The chain couples TRBV30 to TRBJ1-4; D gene ambiguous. V lost 1 base and J lost 4, with 4 bases in between. Per germline, CDR1 GTSNPN and CDR2 SVGIG (reference sequence). The CDR3 runs 12 residues.